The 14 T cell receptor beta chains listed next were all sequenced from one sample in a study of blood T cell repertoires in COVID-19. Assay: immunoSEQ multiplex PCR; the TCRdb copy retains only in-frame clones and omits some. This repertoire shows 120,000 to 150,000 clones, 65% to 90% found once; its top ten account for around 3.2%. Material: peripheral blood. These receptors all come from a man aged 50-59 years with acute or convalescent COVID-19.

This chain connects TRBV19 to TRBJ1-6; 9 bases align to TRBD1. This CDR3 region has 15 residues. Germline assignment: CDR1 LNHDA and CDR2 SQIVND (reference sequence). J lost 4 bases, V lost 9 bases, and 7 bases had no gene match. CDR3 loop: CASNRDRAYNSPLHF. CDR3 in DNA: TGTGCCAGCAACCGGGACAGGGCATATAATTCACCCCTCCACTTT. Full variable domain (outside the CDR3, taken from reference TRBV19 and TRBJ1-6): DGGITQSPKYLFRKEGQNVTLSCEQNLNHDAMYWYRQDPGQGLRLIYYSQIVNDFQKGDIAEGYSVSREKKESFPLTVTSAQKNPTAFYLCASNRDRAYNSPLHFGNGTRLTVT.

The CDR3 loop reads CASSLGQGLPTDTQYF. CDR3 in DNA: TGTGCCAGCAGCTTGGGGCAGGGTCTGCCAACAGATACGCAGTATTTT. The genes are TRBV11-2 and TRBJ2-3; D possibly corresponds to TRBD1 (5 bases). Trimming left V 3 bases short and J 3 bases short, with 16 bases between. The CDR3 has 16 residues. The germline CDR1 and CDR2 sequences are SGHAT and FQNNGV.

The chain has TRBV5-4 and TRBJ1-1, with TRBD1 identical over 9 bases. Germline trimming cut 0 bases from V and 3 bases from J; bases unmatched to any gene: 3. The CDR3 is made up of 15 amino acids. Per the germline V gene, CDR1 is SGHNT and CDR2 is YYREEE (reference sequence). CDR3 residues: CASSLVQGAHTEAFF. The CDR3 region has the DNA TGTGCCAGCAGCTTGGTACAGGGGGCGCACACTGAAGCTTTCTTT. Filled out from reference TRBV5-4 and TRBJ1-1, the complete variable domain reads ETGVTQSPTHLIKTRGQQVTLRCSSQSGHNTVSWYQQALGQGPQFIFQYYREEENGRGNFPPRFSGLQFPNYSSELNVNALELDDSALYLCASSLVQGAHTEAFFGQGTRLTVV.

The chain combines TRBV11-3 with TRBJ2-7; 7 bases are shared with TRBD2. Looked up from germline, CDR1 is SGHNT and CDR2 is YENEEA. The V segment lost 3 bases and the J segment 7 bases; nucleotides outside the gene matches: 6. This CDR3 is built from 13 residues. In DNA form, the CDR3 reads TGTGCCAGCAGCTTGGGGGACGGGAGGGAGCAGTACTTC. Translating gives CASSLGDGREQYF. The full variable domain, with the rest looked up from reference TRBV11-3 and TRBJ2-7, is EAGVVQSPRYKIIEKKQPVAFWCNPISGHNTLYWYLQNLGQGPELLIRYENEEAVDDSQLPKDRFSAERLKGVDSTLKIQPAELGDSAVYLCASSLGDGREQYFGPGTRLTVT.

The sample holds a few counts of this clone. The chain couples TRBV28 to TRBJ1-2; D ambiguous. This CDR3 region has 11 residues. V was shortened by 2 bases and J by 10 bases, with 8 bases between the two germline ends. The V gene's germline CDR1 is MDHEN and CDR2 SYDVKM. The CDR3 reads CASSLRTIYTF. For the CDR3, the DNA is TGTGCCAGCAGTTTACGCACAATCTACACCTTC.

CDR3 sequence reads: CASSQNRGQSTDTQYF. DNA for the CDR3: TGCGCCAGCAGCCAAAACAGGGGGCAAAGCACAGATACGCAGTATTTT. The chain combines TRBV4-1 with TRBJ2-3; 9 bases are a match to TRBD1. Germline V gives CDR1 MGHRA, CDR2 YSYEKL. The CDR3 has 16 amino acids. V was clipped by 2 bases and J by 0 bases; unmatched bases: 3.

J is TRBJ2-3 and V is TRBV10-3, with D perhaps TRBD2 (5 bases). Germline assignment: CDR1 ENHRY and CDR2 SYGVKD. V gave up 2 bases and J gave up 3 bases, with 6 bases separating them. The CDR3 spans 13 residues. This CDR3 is CAISERTTDTQYF. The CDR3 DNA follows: TGTGCCATCAGTGAGCGGACTACAGATACGCAGTATTTT.

CDR3: CASREGGTQPQHF. The CDR3 nucleotides are TGTGCCAGCAGGGAAGGGGGTACTCAGCCCCAGCATTTT. The chain has TRBV12-3 or TRBV12-4 and TRBJ1-5; D is perhaps TRBD1 (6 bases). V was shortened by 6 bases and J by 6 bases, with 12 bases between the two germline ends. The CDR3 sequence is 13 residues long.

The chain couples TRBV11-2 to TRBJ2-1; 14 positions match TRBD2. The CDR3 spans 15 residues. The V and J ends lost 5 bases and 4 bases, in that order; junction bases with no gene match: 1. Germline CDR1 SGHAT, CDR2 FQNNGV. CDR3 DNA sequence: TGTGCCAGCAGCCGACTAGCGGGGGGGTACAATGAGCAGTTCTTC. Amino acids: CASSRLAGGYNEQFF.

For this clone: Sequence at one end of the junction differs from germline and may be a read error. CDR3 in DNA: TGTGCTAGCAGCCCGACTAGCTCCTCGTACAATGAGCAGTTCTTC. Residues: CASSPTSSSYNEQFF. This chain uses TRBV7-7 with TRBJ2-1; 7 nucleotides agree with TRBD2. Germline CDR1 SSHAT, CDR2 FNYEAQ (reference sequence). The CDR3 covers 15 residues.

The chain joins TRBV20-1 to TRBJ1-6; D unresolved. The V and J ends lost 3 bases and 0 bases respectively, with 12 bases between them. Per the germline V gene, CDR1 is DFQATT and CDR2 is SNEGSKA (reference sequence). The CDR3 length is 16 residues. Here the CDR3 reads CSASQQMSSYNSPLHF. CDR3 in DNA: TGCAGTGCTAGTCAACAGATGAGCTCCTATAATTCACCCCTCCACTTT.

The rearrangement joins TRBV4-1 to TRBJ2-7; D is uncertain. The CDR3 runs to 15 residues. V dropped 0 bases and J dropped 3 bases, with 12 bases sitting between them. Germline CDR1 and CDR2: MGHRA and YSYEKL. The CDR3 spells CASSQDHNSYYEQYF. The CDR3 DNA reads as TGCGCCAGCAGCCAAGATCATAACAGCTACTACGAGCAGTACTTC.

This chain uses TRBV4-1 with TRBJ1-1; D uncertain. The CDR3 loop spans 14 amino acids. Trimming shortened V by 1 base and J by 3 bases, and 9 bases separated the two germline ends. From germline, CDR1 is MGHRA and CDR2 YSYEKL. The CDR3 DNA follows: TGCGCCAGCAGCCAAGTTTCCGGGTACACTGAAGCTTTCTTT. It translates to CASSQVSGYTEAFF.

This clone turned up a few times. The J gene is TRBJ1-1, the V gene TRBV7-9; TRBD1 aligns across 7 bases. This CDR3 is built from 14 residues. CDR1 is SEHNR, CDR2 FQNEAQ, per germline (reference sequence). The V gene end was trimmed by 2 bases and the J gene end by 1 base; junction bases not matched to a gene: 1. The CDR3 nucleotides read TGTGCCAGCAGCTTAAGACAGGGGAACACTGAAGCTTTCTTT. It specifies CASSLRQGNTEAFF.